The rows below give T cell receptor beta chains drawn from one sample of a study of blood T cell repertoires in COVID-19. Profiling relied on immunoSEQ multiplex PCR, and the TCRdb table lists in-frame clones only, not all of them. This table holds about 190,000 clones, around four fifths found once. Input material: peripheral blood. The source is a young woman with acute or convalescent COVID-19. The CDR3 runs from the conserved cysteine through the conserved F or W. Each record gives: V gene, D gene, clone size, J gene, CDR3 DNA, CDR3 protein. A D gene is named only where the DNA matches it firmly. The listing skips clone size in some rows; elsewhere it reads once, few, many or a size class.

V: TRBV18; D: TRBD1; size: .; J: TRBJ1-1; DNA: TGTGCCAGCTCTCCAGGGGGGGACACTGAAGCTTTCTTT; CDR3: CASSPGGDTEAFF
V: TRBV5-1; D: .; size: .; J: TRBJ2-4; DNA: TGCGCCAGCAGTTCGGGCGGGATAAAAAACATTCAGTACTTC; CDR3: CASSSGGIKNIQYF
V: TRBV6-2/TRBV6-3; D: .; size: .; J: TRBJ1-1; DNA: TGTGCCAGCAGTAATCAACTGATGAACACTGAAGCTTTCTTT; CDR3: CASSNQLMNTEAFF
V: TRBV28; D: .; size: .; J: TRBJ1-2; DNA: TGTGCCAGCAGCAGGATGGGTGGCTACACCTTC; CDR3: CASSRMGGYTF
V: TRBV28; D: .; size: .; J: TRBJ1-1; DNA: TGTGCCAGCAGTTTATCGGAGAGCATGAGAGCTTTCTTT; CDR3: CASSLSESMRAFF
V: TRBV5-4; D: TRBD2; size: .; J: TRBJ2-5; DNA: TGTGCCAGCAGCTTGGACGGGGGGAGGGAAGAGACCCAGTACTTC; CDR3: CASSLDGGREETQYF
V: TRBV5-8; D: .; size: .; J: TRBJ2-3; DNA: TGTGCCAGCAGTCCGGACTGGACAGATACGCAGTATTTT; CDR3: CASSPDWTDTQYF
V: TRBV6-5; D: .; size: .; J: TRBJ2-4; DNA: TGTGCCAGCAGTCCCACCATCAACAGGGAAAACATTCAGTACTTC; CDR3: CASSPTINRENIQYF
V: TRBV25-1; D: .; size: .; J: TRBJ2-2; DNA: TGTGCCAGCAGGGGGCCCGGGGAGCTGTTTTTT; CDR3: CASRGPGELFF
V: TRBV27; D: TRBD2; size: once; J: TRBJ2-1; DNA: TGTGCCAGCAGTTTATGGGGTGGACTAGCGGGAGTTCCCAATGAGCAGTTCTTC; CDR3: CASSLWGGLAGVPNEQFF
V: TRBV29-1; D: TRBD1; size: .; J: TRBJ1-2; DNA: TGCAGCGTGTGGACAGGGGAAGGGATGGGGGTCGGCTACACCTTC; CDR3: CSVWTGEGMGVGYTF
V: TRBV7-8; D: .; size: .; J: TRBJ2-7; DNA: TGTGCCAGCAGCTTAGCGACTAGTGGGTACGAGCAGTACTTC; CDR3: CASSLATSGYEQYF
V: TRBV19; D: TRBD2; size: .; J: TRBJ2-1; DNA: TGTGCCAGTAGTATGACTCCTAGCGGGAGCTCCTACAATGAGCAGTTCTTC; CDR3: CASSMTPSGSSYNEQFF
V: TRBV12-3/TRBV12-4; D: .; size: .; J: TRBJ1-1; DNA: TGTGCCGGGCAACGGGAAACGAACACTGAAGCTTTCTTT; CDR3: CAGQRETNTEAFF
V: TRBV12-3/TRBV12-4; D: .; size: few; J: TRBJ2-7; DNA: TGTGCCAGCAGCACGACATCTACCTACGAGCAGTACTTC; CDR3: CASSTTSTYEQYF
V: TRBV12-3/TRBV12-4; D: .; size: once; J: TRBJ1-1; DNA: TGTGCCAGCAGTTGGAGTTCTGAAGCTTTCTTT; CDR3: CASSWSSEAFF
V: TRBV7-9; D: .; size: once; J: TRBJ1-2; DNA: TGTGCCAGCAGCTTATTGGGCAGGGAGGGAGGCTACACCTTC; CDR3: CASSLLGREGGYTF
V: TRBV2; D: .; size: .; J: TRBJ2-1; DNA: TGTGCCAGCAGTGAACGCAATGAGCAGTTCTTC; CDR3: CASSERNEQFF
V: TRBV29-1; D: TRBD2; size: .; J: TRBJ2-7; DNA: TGCAGCGTTGGAGAAATAGCGGGGGGAAACTCCTACGAGCAGTACTTC; CDR3: CSVGEIAGGNSYEQYF
V: TRBV11-2; D: TRBD1; size: .; J: TRBJ2-5; DNA: TGTGCCAGCAGCTTCGACAGGGCCAGGTTGGAGACCCAGTACTTC; CDR3: CASSFDRARLETQYF